The 6 T cell receptor beta chains listed next were all sequenced from one sample in a study of T cells expressing NK-cell markers. TCRdb re-called the 5' RACE reads and catalogs CDR3 proteins one per entry, DNA excluded. The sample spans about 460,000 distinct CDR3 sequences; the ten largest clones claim 1.4%. The sequencing sample was made of blood T cells: a sorted CD56 or NKG2C T cell subset, CD4+ or CD8+ T cells, or bulk PBMC T cells (not recorded which). These receptors came from a woman between 50 and 59 years old in good health.

This chain joins TRBV6-5 and TRBJ1-1. CDR1 and CDR2 from the germline V gene are MNHEY and SVGAGI. The CDR3 sequence is 13 residues long. This CDR3 reads CASAPAVNTEAFF.

V usage is TRBV2 and J usage is TRBJ2-7; TCRdb indicates TRBD2, and absent DNA this call remains unverified. The CDR3 spans 13 residues. Germline-derived CDR1 and CDR2 are SNHLY and FYNNEI. This CDR3 reads CASSGPPPYEQYF.

The V and J genes are TRBV3-1 and TRBJ2-5; TCRdb lists TRBD1, though no DNA is available to test this call. CDR1 LGHDT and CDR2 YNNKEL come from the germline V gene (reference sequence). The CDR3 is 16 residues long. CDR3 protein: CASSHRIGQPQETQYF.

The chain combines TRBV4-1 with TRBJ2-2; checking the TCRdb D call of TRBD1 is not possible without DNA. The V gene's germline CDR1 is MGHRA and CDR2 YSYEKL. The CDR3 spans 12 residues. CDR3 sequence: CAASGGTGELFF.

This chain's CDR3 is CASSPTHRTSGYTQYF. This chain connects TRBV6-5 to TRBJ2-3; as DNA is missing, the TRBD2 call by TCRdb cannot be tested. Germline V gene data show CDR1 as MNHEY and CDR2 as SVGAGI. This CDR3 is built from 16 residues.

CDR3 loop: CSAILAGNTGELFF. The V gene is TRBV29-1, the J gene TRBJ2-2; TCRdb proposes TRBD2, but this gene call is untestable without DNA. This CDR3 region has 14 residues. From germline, CDR1 is SQVTM and CDR2 ANQGSEA.